The 32 T cell receptor beta chains below come from one sample, sequenced in a study of tumor-infiltrating lymphocytes in primary liver carcinoma. Between about 17 and 34 mg of unsorted bulk tissue served as the source from which RNA and DNA were co-extracted. Constant-region priming of around 490 ng total RNA yielded TCR beta cDNA. ARM-PCR, slightly modified, supplied the TCR beta libraries through three nested multiplex PCR rounds. Primers for the first two PCR rounds were TRBV1-TRBV30 forward primers and a C-beta reverse primer (approximately 9 cycles per round). TCRdb passed the multiplex PCR reads through MiXCR, listing each CDR3 protein once. The sample consists of about 210,000 distinct CDR3 sequences, around four fifths of them appearing once. The sample was tumor tissue from primary liver carcinoma. These receptor sequences come from a man aged 40-50 years with primary liver carcinoma and hepatitis B virus infection.

Details on this clonotype: One junction end does not reproduce the germline sequence, and a read error may be involved. The rearrangement joins TRBV6-1 to TRBJ2-6, with D possibly matching TRBD1 (5 bases). CDR1 and CDR2 from the germline V gene are MNHNS and SASEGT. The CDR3 runs to 16 residues. The CDR3 bases are TGTGCCAGTATAACCAGCCCCAACTCTGGGGCCAACGTCCTAACTTTC. Translated, it gives CASITSPNSGANVLTF.

Concerning this clonotype itself: The junction departs from the called germline gene at one end, perhaps through a read error. The chain combines TRBV29-1 with TRBJ1-2; no clear D. Germline V gene data show CDR1 as SQVTM and CDR2 as ANQGSEA. CDR3 length equals 14 residues. The CDR3 here is CSVEDRITNYGYNF. The CDR3 DNA reads as TGCAGCGTTGAAGATCGGATTACTAATTATGGCTACAACTTC. Filled out from reference TRBV29-1 and TRBJ1-2, the complete variable domain reads SAVISQKPSRDICQRGTSLTIQCQVDSQVTMMFWYRQQPGQSLTLIATANQGSEATYESGFVIDKFPISRPNLTFSTLTVSNMSPEDSSIYLCSVEDRITNYGYNFGSGTRLTVV.

This clonotype was detected once. One end of the junction does not line up with germline, which may come from a read error. The rearrangement links TRBV10-3 to TRBJ1-5; possibly TRBD1 for D (6 bases). This CDR3 comprises 13 residues. The germline V gene has CDR1 ENHRY and CDR2 SYGVKD. CDR3 region: CDTGESTGQPQHF. DNA for the CDR3: TGTGACACCGGTGAGTCGACAGGTCAGCCTCAGCATTTC.

For this clonotype: The CDR3 carries no conserved terminal phenylalanine or tryptophan, so it likely arises from a read error. The chain couples TRBV12-3 or TRBV12-4 to TRBJ1-4; D uncertain. Trimming pared 0 bases from V and 7 bases from J, leaving 6 bases between. The length of the CDR3 is 13 residues. The CDR3 loop reads CASSLAVTEKLFI. The CDR3 nucleotides are TGTGCCAGCAGTTTAGCGGTGACTGAAAAACTGTTTATT.

A note on this clonotype: The junction and the germline gene differ at one end; a read error may be behind it. V usage is TRBV13 and J usage is TRBJ2-2; 14 nucleotides line up with TRBD2. CDR1 is PRHDT, CDR2 FYEKMQ, per germline (reference sequence). The CDR3 consists of 15 residues. The CDR3 region is CASILTSGRAGKLFF. In nucleotides, the CDR3 is TGTGCCAGCATCTTGACTAGCGGGAGGGCCGGGAAGCTGTTTTTT.

The V gene is TRBV29-1, the J gene TRBJ1-1; weak D call: TRBD1 (5 bases). The CDR3 totals 12 residues. Germline CDR1 is SQVTM and CDR2 is ANQGSEA. The ends were cut back, 3 bases at V and 13 bases at J, with 18 bases in the middle. The CDR3 DNA reads TGCAGCGTTGACGGGTGTCCCAGGGAGGTTTTCTTT. It yields the protein CSVDGCPREVFF.

In this sample, this clonotype turned up once. Germline and junction disagree at one end, which may indicate a read error. The gene calls are TRBV6-2 or TRBV6-3 and TRBJ2-7; 9 nucleotides match TRBD1. Germline assignment: CDR1 MNHEY and CDR2 SVGEGT. CDR3 size: 14 residues. The CDR3 nucleotides read TGTACCAGCAGCCTCCGGGACAGGGCCCTTGAGCAGTACTTC. This gives the protein CTSSLRDRALEQYF.

The rearrangement uses TRBV6-6 and TRBJ1-1, with D tentatively TRBD1 (5 bases). This CDR3 is built from 12 residues. Trimming cost V 8 bases and J 8 bases, with 15 bases left between them. CDR1 and CDR2 (germline): MNHNY, SVGAGI (reference sequence). The CDR3 DNA follows: TGTGCCAGCTCAGGAGGGACTACCGAAGCTTTCTTT. Translating it yields CASSGGTTEAFF.

The genes are TRBV5-1 and TRBJ1-2; D not resolved. V was trimmed by 4 bases and J by 3 bases, leaving 13 bases between them. This CDR3 contains 14 residues. The germline V gene encodes CDR1 SGHRS and CDR2 YFSETQ. The CDR3 coding sequence is TGCGCCAGCAGCCTGGAAGACCAAGACTATGGCTACACCTTC. This sequence encodes CASSLEDQDYGYTF.

In the case of this clonotype: One base away lies a much larger clone, so this may be a sequencing read error. The chain couples TRBV28 to TRBJ1-3; D perhaps matches TRBD1 (6 bases). This CDR3 spans 15 amino acids. Germline assignment: CDR1 MDHEN and CDR2 SYDVKM. The CDR3 reads CVSARGARSGNTIYF. CDR3 DNA: TGTGTCAGCGCCCGGGGGGCCCGCTCTGGAAACACCATATATTTT. The full variable domain, its missing parts supplied by reference TRBV28 and TRBJ1-3, is DVKVTQSSRYLVKRTGEKVFLECVQDMDHENMFWYRQDPGLGLRLIYFSYDVKMKEKGDIPEGYSVSREKKERFSLILESASTNQTSMYLCVSARGARSGNTIYFGEGSWLTVV.

Regarding this clonotype: A much larger clone sits a single nucleotide away, making a read error possible. The chain has TRBV24-1 and TRBJ2-1; possible D gene TRBD2, 5 bases. The CDR3 is 15 residues long. V was pared by 6 bases and J by 5 bases, with 16 bases between. CDR1 is KGHDR, CDR2 SFDVKD, per germline. CDR3 sequence: CATSWRGSLNNEQFF. In DNA form, the CDR3 reads TGTGCCACCAGTTGGAGAGGGAGTTTAAACAATGAGCAGTTCTTC.

A remark on this clonotype: One base away lies a much larger clone, so this may be a sequencing read error. The chain carries TRBV7-8 and TRBJ1-1; D not certain. This CDR3 is built from 13 residues. Germline CDR1 reads SGHVS; CDR2 reads FQNEAQ. The CDR3 sequence is CVSSRQRNTEAFF. CDR3 bases: TGTGTCAGCAGCCGTCAGAGGAACACTGAAGCTTTCTTT.

This clonotype is medium-sized by share. The chain is built from TRBV6-1 and TRBJ2-2, with 10 bases that match TRBD1. This CDR3 spans 15 amino acids. CDR1 MNHNS and CDR2 SASEGT come from the germline V gene. With 6 bases clipped from V and 6 bases from J, the junction kept 7 bases outside the gene matches. Here the CDR3 reads CASRTGGGGAGELFF. The CDR3 DNA is TGTGCCAGCAGGACAGGGGGCGGAGGAGCCGGGGAGCTGTTTTTT.

About this clonotype itself: The junction and the germline gene differ at one end; a read error may be behind it. The chain links TRBV5-6 to TRBJ2-1; no clear D gene. In germline, CDR1 is SGHDT, CDR2 YYEEEE. This CDR3 has 13 amino acids. CDR3 nucleotide sequence: TGTGCCAGCAGCAAACGAACGGGCAATGAACAGTTCTTC. This encodes CASSKRTGNEQFF.

This chain connects TRBV10-2 to TRBJ2-7; D gene uncertain. Trimming pared 1 base from V and 4 bases from J, leaving 8 bases between. The germline V gene has CDR1 WSHSY and CDR2 SAAADI. The CDR3 sequence is 13 residues long. The CDR3: CASSECRIYEQYF. The CDR3 bases are TGCGCCAGCAGTGAGTGCAGGATTTACGAGCAGTACTTC.

Remarks on this clonotype: Relative to the germline gene, one junction end is altered; a read error may explain this. This chain connects TRBV4-3 to TRBJ2-3, with D maybe TRBD2 (5 bases). Germline V gene sequence: CDR1 LGHNA, CDR2 YSLEER. The length of the CDR3 is 16 residues. CDR3 DNA sequence: TGCGCCAGCAACCAAGAGCCAAGCGGCGGACCAGATACGCAGTATTTT. It translates to CASNQEPSGGPDTQYF.

This chain joins TRBV5-6 and TRBJ2-2, with D uncertain. The CDR3 has 15 amino acids. Trimming left V 5 bases short and J 1 base short, with 12 bases between. Germline V gene sequence: CDR1 SGHDT, CDR2 YYEEEE. DNA for the CDR3: TGTGCCAGCAGTACCCTACAAGAGAACACCGGGGAGCTGTTTTTT. Translating gives CASSTLQENTGELFF.

About this clonotype: A clone one base away is much larger, so this may be a read error. The CDR3 loop is CTSSRLGQGSYEQYF. The CDR3 DNA sequence: TGTACCAGCAGCCGCCTAGGACAGGGCTCCTACGAGCAGTACTTC. The rearrangement links TRBV5-4 to TRBJ2-7; TRBD1 matches at 8 bases. The CDR3 consists of 15 residues. CDR1 SGHNT and CDR2 YYREEE come from the germline V gene (reference sequence).

Comment on this clonotype: Compared with germline, one end of the junction differs, possibly owing to a read error. The rearrangement joins TRBV4-3 to TRBJ2-7, with D perhaps matching TRBD1 (5 bases). The CDR3 contains 14 residues. CDR1 and CDR2 (germline): LGHNA, YSLEER. The CDR3 sequence is CANSQVRTSYEQYF. In nucleotides, the CDR3 is TGCGCCAACAGCCAAGTTCGGACATCATACGAGCAGTACTTC.

Details on this clonotype: One end of the junction varies from germline; a read error may be responsible. The chain recombines TRBV4-3 with TRBJ2-7; 10 positions agree with TRBD2. From germline, CDR1 is LGHNA and CDR2 YSLEER. This CDR3 comprises 15 residues. Written as DNA, the CDR3 is TGTGCCAGCAGCCAAGATCGGACTAGCGGCTACGAGCGGTACTTC. This gives the protein CASSQDRTSGYERYF.

For this clonotype: At one end, the junction sequence differs from germline, possibly due to a read error. The chain joins TRBV4-1 to TRBJ2-7; tentative D call: TRBD2 (6 bases). Per the germline V gene, CDR1 is MGHRA and CDR2 is YSYEKL. The CDR3 is 15 amino acids. The CDR3 DNA follows: TGCGTCAGCAGCCTAGATAAGGTACTAGCCATGGAGCAGTACTTC. Its translation: CVSSLDKVLAMEQYF.

Details on this clonotype: This may stem from a read error, because a much larger clone lies one nucleotide away. The chain couples TRBV28 to TRBJ1-5; D ambiguous. Per germline, CDR1 MDHEN and CDR2 SYDVKM. CDR3 size: 13 residues. CDR3 bases: TGTGCCAGCAGTTCCTTGGGCAATCTGCCCCAGCATTTT. It translates to CASSSLGNLPQHF.

Remarks on this clonotype: This CDR3 is missing its conserved last phenylalanine or tryptophan, likely due to a read error. The J gene is TRBJ2-2, the V gene TRBV29-1; weak D call: TRBD1 (6 bases). Germline V gene lookup returns CDR1 SQVTM and CDR2 ANQGSEA. V shed 6 bases and J shed 11 bases, with 16 bases lying between them. The CDR3 has 12 residues. The CDR3 sequence: CSVGRGTRELFY. The CDR3 region has the DNA TGCAGCGTCGGAAGGGGGACCAGAGAGCTGTTTTAT.

Regarding this clonotype: The junction differs from germline at one of its ends, possibly a read error. The chain has TRBV5-1 and TRBJ2-5; TRBD2 matches at 7 bases. CDR1 and CDR2 from the germline V gene are SGHRS and YFSETQ. The CDR3 sequence is 14 residues long. DNA for the CDR3: TGTGCCAGCATCGCAGCGGCGGGAGCTGAGACCCAGTACTTC. It is translated as CASIAAAGAETQYF. The complete variable domain, with remaining parts taken from reference TRBV5-1 and TRBJ2-5, reads KAGVTQTPRYLIKTRGQQVTLSCSPISGHRSVSWYQQTPGQGLQFLFEYFSETQRNKGNFPGRFSGRQFSNSRSEMNVSTLELGDSALYLCASIAAAGAETQYFGPGTRLLVL.

The V and J genes are TRBV12-3 or TRBV12-4 and TRBJ2-5, with D uncertain. The CDR3 sequence is 13 residues long. The V gene lost 2 bases and the J gene lost 5 bases, with 9 bases spanning the gap. CDR3 bases: TGTGCCAGCAGTTTATCCAGCGTGGAGACCCAGTACTTC. Translated: CASSLSSVETQYF.

Ten or more counts support this clonotype. A much larger clone differs from this one at a single base, so this may be a read error. The chain joins TRBV4-3 to TRBJ2-7, with D possibly matching TRBD1 (6 bases). This CDR3 contains 14 residues. Germline CDR1 is LGHNA and CDR2 is YSLEER. CDR3 nucleotide sequence: TGCGTCAGCAGCCCCAAGGACAGCACCTACGAGCAGTACTTC. This sequence encodes CVSSPKDSTYEQYF.

Concerning this clonotype itself: Given the absence of the conserved phenylalanine or tryptophan at the CDR3 end, a read error is likely. The rearrangement uses TRBV29-1 and TRBJ2-1; no firm D call. Germline loops: CDR1 SQVTM, CDR2 ANQGSEA. The CDR3 consists of 10 residues. The CDR3 coding sequence is TGCAGTGTGAAACTATACGAGCAGTTCTAC. The encoded protein is CSVKLYEQFY.

As to this clonotype: Sequence at one end of the junction differs from germline and may be a read error. The V gene is TRBV6-5, the J gene TRBJ2-1; 8 bases are shared with TRBD2. CDR1 and CDR2 from the germline V gene are MNHEY and SVGAGI. The CDR3 sequence is 14 residues long. This CDR3 reads CATTTGTRDNKQFF. The CDR3 DNA reads TGTGCCACCACCACCGGGACTAGGGACAATAAGCAGTTCTTC.

About this clonotype: At one of its ends the junction is not consistent with the germline gene, which may arise from a read error. V usage is TRBV5-4 and J usage is TRBJ2-3, with 9 bases fitting TRBD2. CDR3 length: 14 amino acids. The V gene's germline CDR1 is SGHNT and CDR2 YYREEE (reference sequence). The CDR3 DNA sequence: TGTGCCGGCAGCTTAGCGGGAGTCGGAGATACACAGTATTTT. This codes for CAGSLAGVGDTQYF.

Regarding this clonotype: The junction differs from germline at one of its ends, possibly a read error. J is TRBJ2-4 and V is TRBV5-1; D is perhaps TRBD2 (5 bases). Germline V gives CDR1 SGHRS, CDR2 YFSETQ. This CDR3 is 15 amino acids long. The CDR3 reads CANSLRVFEENIQHF. The CDR3 nucleotides read TGCGCCAACAGCTTGAGGGTGTTTGAAGAAAATATTCAGCACTTC.

V usage is TRBV5-1 and J usage is TRBJ2-1; D is unresolved. V lost 5 bases and J lost 4, with 10 bases in between. CDR1 is SGHRS, CDR2 YFSETQ, per germline. There are 13 residues in the CDR3. The CDR3: CASRYLGYNEQFF. CDR3 coding DNA: TGCGCCAGCAGGTACTTGGGGTACAATGAGCAGTTCTTC.

As for this clonotype: The DNA is omitted, as the CDR3 cannot be located on it reliably, and the CDR3 follows TCRdb's listing. CDR3 sequence: CITSLYRCAGGSYNEQFF. The chain employs TRBV11-1 and TRBJ2-1; TRBD2 was called by the table and not checked on the DNA. Germline CDR1 reads SGHAT; CDR2 reads FQDESV (reference sequence). Including both end residues, the CDR3 is 18 amino acids long.